These T cell receptor beta chains were read from a single sample in a study of response to subunit inactivated influenza vaccine. TCRdb independently ran MiXCR on the RT-PCR reads; one entry per CDR3 protein. The sample consists of approximately 730,000 distinct CDR3 sequences, approximately 15% of them appearing once. The sequencing here drew on PBMCs from blood, taken 14 to 15 days before vaccination. All receptors derive from a man in his forties or fifties who received an inactivated influenza vaccine. Both conserved end residues are part of each CDR3. Fields, in order: D gene, clone size, J gene, V gene, CDR3 DNA, CDR3 protein. D genes are given only for firm matches. Not every row has a clone size; where given, it reads once, few, many or a size class.

d_call: NA; clone_size: few; j_call: TRBJ2-2; v_call: TRBV5-1; cdr3_nt: TGCGCCAGCAGCTTAATCGGCGTGAACACCGGGGAGCTGTTTTTT; cdr3_aa: CASSLIGVNTGELFF
d_call: NA; clone_size: few; j_call: TRBJ2-1; v_call: TRBV27; cdr3_nt: TGTGCCAGCAGTTCAATAGGTTACGGGTCCTACAATGAGCAGTTCTTC; cdr3_aa: CASSSIGYGSYNEQFF
d_call: NA; clone_size: few; j_call: TRBJ1-5; v_call: TRBV27; cdr3_nt: TGTGCCAGCAGTTTTAGGGGTACCCATCAGCCCCAGCATTTT; cdr3_aa: CASSFRGTHQPQHF
d_call: NA; clone_size: NA; j_call: TRBJ1-2; v_call: TRBV4-1; cdr3_nt: TGCGCCAGCAGCCAAGACCCCCGGGGGGTAAACTATGGCTACACCTTC; cdr3_aa: CASSQDPRGVNYGYTF
d_call: NA; clone_size: NA; j_call: TRBJ2-2; v_call: TRBV10-3; cdr3_nt: TGTGCCATCAGAGGCACCGGGGAGCTGTTTTTT; cdr3_aa: CAIRGTGELFF
d_call: NA; clone_size: many; j_call: TRBJ2-3; v_call: TRBV14; cdr3_nt: TGTGCCAGCAGCCAGCACGGACTTGATACGCAGTATTTT; cdr3_aa: CASSQHGLDTQYF
d_call: NA; clone_size: few; j_call: TRBJ2-1; v_call: TRBV12-3/TRBV12-4; cdr3_nt: TGTGCCAGCAGTCAGGCTGAGCAGTTCTTC; cdr3_aa: CASSQAEQFF
d_call: TRBD2; clone_size: few; j_call: TRBJ2-5; v_call: TRBV3-1; cdr3_nt: TGTGCCAGCAGCCAAGATCCTAGCGGGGGGTCATTTCAAGAGACCCAGTACTTC; cdr3_aa: CASSQDPSGGSFQETQYF
d_call: NA; clone_size: few; j_call: TRBJ2-2; v_call: TRBV5-5; cdr3_nt: TGTGCCAGCAGCTTATTCGGGCGTTGGAACACCGGGGAGCTGTTTTTT; cdr3_aa: CASSLFGRWNTGELFF
d_call: TRBD1; clone_size: few; j_call: TRBJ1-5; v_call: TRBV3-1; cdr3_nt: TGTGCCAGCAGCCACGACAGGGGGCGACAGCCCCAGCATTTT; cdr3_aa: CASSHDRGRQPQHF
d_call: NA; clone_size: few; j_call: TRBJ2-2; v_call: TRBV20-1; cdr3_nt: TGCAGTGCTAGATGGCGGTCGGGGTATGGGACCGGGGAGCTGTTTTTT; cdr3_aa: CSARWRSGYGTGELFF
d_call: TRBD1; clone_size: many; j_call: TRBJ2-4; v_call: TRBV6-2/TRBV6-3; cdr3_nt: TGTGCCAGCAGTTACTCGATGGGTTCGGACAGGGAGTGGGTTGACAAAAACATTCAGTACTTC; cdr3_aa: CASSYSMGSDREWVDKNIQYF
d_call: NA; clone_size: few; j_call: TRBJ1-1; v_call: TRBV6-2/TRBV6-3; cdr3_nt: TGTGCCAGCAGTTACTCGGCAGGGGCGATGTCTGAAGCTTTCTTT; cdr3_aa: CASSYSAGAMSEAFF
d_call: NA; clone_size: few; j_call: TRBJ2-7; v_call: TRBV20-1; cdr3_nt: TGCAGTGCTCGCGACCGGACACCTTCCTACGAGCAGTACTTC; cdr3_aa: CSARDRTPSYEQYF
d_call: NA; clone_size: NA; j_call: TRBJ2-5; v_call: TRBV20-1; cdr3_nt: TGCAGTGCTAGGTCGCAGCAAGAGACCCAGTACTTC; cdr3_aa: CSARSQQETQYF
d_call: NA; clone_size: many; j_call: TRBJ1-5; v_call: TRBV14; cdr3_nt: TGTGCCAGCAGCCAGTTCCGTCGGGTACAGCCCCAGCATTTT; cdr3_aa: CASSQFRRVQPQHF
d_call: TRBD1; clone_size: many; j_call: TRBJ2-5; v_call: TRBV28; cdr3_nt: TGTGCCAGCAGACCTCTAGACAGGGTTGAAGAGACCCAGTACTTC; cdr3_aa: CASRPLDRVEETQYF
d_call: TRBD2; clone_size: NA; j_call: TRBJ2-3; v_call: TRBV12-3/TRBV12-4; cdr3_nt: TGTGCCAGCAGTTTGTGGACTAGCGGGGGATCACACACAGATACGCAGTATTTT; cdr3_aa: CASSLWTSGGSHTDTQYF
d_call: NA; clone_size: NA; j_call: TRBJ1-2; v_call: TRBV29-1; cdr3_nt: TGCAGCGTTGAAGACTGGAGCCCCCGATATGACTATGGCTACACCTTC; cdr3_aa: CSVEDWSPRYDYGYTF
d_call: NA; clone_size: few; j_call: TRBJ2-5; v_call: TRBV3-1; cdr3_nt: TGTGCCAGCAGCCAACCTCCGGGACCCTCGGTCGAAGAGACCCAGTACTTC; cdr3_aa: CASSQPPGPSVEETQYF
d_call: NA; clone_size: NA; j_call: TRBJ1-4; v_call: TRBV14; cdr3_nt: TGTGCCAGCAGCCAAGTGGTGACAACTAATGAAAAACTGTTTTTT; cdr3_aa: CASSQVVTTNEKLFF
d_call: TRBD2; clone_size: once; j_call: TRBJ2-1; v_call: TRBV10-3; cdr3_nt: TGTGCCATCAGTGAGGCAAGCGGGAGGCACAATGAGCAGTTCTTC; cdr3_aa: CAISEASGRHNEQFF
d_call: TRBD2; clone_size: NA; j_call: TRBJ2-1; v_call: TRBV6-1; cdr3_nt: TGTGCCAGCAGTGAGGGTAGCGGGAGTGCCAAGCAGTTCTTC; cdr3_aa: CASSEGSGSAKQFF
d_call: NA; clone_size: NA; j_call: TRBJ2-1; v_call: TRBV4-2; cdr3_nt: TGTGCCAGCAGCCAAGTAGGTTCCAGGGCATACAATGAGCAGTTCTTC; cdr3_aa: CASSQVGSRAYNEQFF
d_call: NA; clone_size: few; j_call: TRBJ2-2; v_call: TRBV5-1; cdr3_nt: TGCGCCAGCAGCTTGGAGGACACCCCCACCGGGGAGCTGTTTTTT; cdr3_aa: CASSLEDTPTGELFF
d_call: NA; clone_size: NA; j_call: TRBJ1-1; v_call: TRBV4-2; cdr3_nt: TGTGCCAGCAGCTCGACCCGTACCACACCGAACACTGAAGCTTTCTTT; cdr3_aa: CASSSTRTTPNTEAFF
d_call: TRBD2; clone_size: few; j_call: TRBJ2-2; v_call: TRBV10-3; cdr3_nt: TGTGCCATCAGTGAGAGGCCCTATCTAGCGGGAGAGATCTCGAACACCGGGGAGCTGTTTTTT; cdr3_aa: CAISERPYLAGEISNTGELFF
d_call: TRBD2; clone_size: many; j_call: TRBJ2-1; v_call: TRBV12-3/TRBV12-4; cdr3_nt: TGTGCCAGCAGTTTAGACAGCGGGGGCTCCTACAATGAGCAGTTCTTC; cdr3_aa: CASSLDSGGSYNEQFF
d_call: NA; clone_size: NA; j_call: TRBJ2-7; v_call: TRBV6-2/TRBV6-3; cdr3_nt: TGTGCCAGCACAGATTCGGGGTACGAGCAGTACTTC; cdr3_aa: CASTDSGYEQYF
d_call: NA; clone_size: NA; j_call: TRBJ2-3; v_call: TRBV7-2; cdr3_nt: TGTGCCAGCAGCCCAGCCGTGGGGCCGGGGCAGTATTTT; cdr3_aa: CASSPAVGPGQYF
d_call: NA; clone_size: NA; j_call: TRBJ2-3; v_call: TRBV7-6; cdr3_nt: TGTGCCAGCAGCCGTTGGCGCGGGGGCCAAGGGACAGATACGCAGTATTTT; cdr3_aa: CASSRWRGGQGTDTQYF
d_call: NA; clone_size: few; j_call: TRBJ2-2; v_call: TRBV28; cdr3_nt: TGTGCCAGCAGTATCCCACAGGGCTCCACCGGGGAGCTGTTTTTT; cdr3_aa: CASSIPQGSTGELFF
d_call: TRBD1; clone_size: many; j_call: TRBJ1-4; v_call: TRBV4-1; cdr3_nt: TGCGCCAGCAGCCAAGTGGGACAGGGAGGGGAAAAACTGTTTTTT; cdr3_aa: CASSQVGQGGEKLFF
d_call: NA; clone_size: NA; j_call: TRBJ2-1; v_call: TRBV20-1; cdr3_nt: TGCAGTGCTAGACTCTCCTACAATGAGCAGTTCTTC; cdr3_aa: CSARLSYNEQFF
d_call: NA; clone_size: NA; j_call: TRBJ2-2; v_call: TRBV6-5; cdr3_nt: TGTGCCAGCAGTTACAGGACATCTGCTACCGGGGAGCTGTTTTTT; cdr3_aa: CASSYRTSATGELFF
d_call: TRBD1; clone_size: few; j_call: TRBJ1-3; v_call: TRBV24-1; cdr3_nt: TGTGCCAGTCAGGGGGCGCGTGGAAACACCATATATTTT; cdr3_aa: CASQGARGNTIYF
d_call: NA; clone_size: NA; j_call: TRBJ2-6; v_call: TRBV6-2/TRBV6-3; cdr3_nt: TGTGCCAGCAGTCAGACTAAGCCTGGGGCCAACGTCCTGACTTTC; cdr3_aa: CASSQTKPGANVLTF
d_call: NA; clone_size: NA; j_call: TRBJ1-6; v_call: TRBV7-2; cdr3_nt: TGTGCCAGCAGCCCAATCTCCGTAGCCTCCTATAATTCACCCCTCCACTTT; cdr3_aa: CASSPISVASYNSPLHF
d_call: NA; clone_size: many; j_call: TRBJ2-1; v_call: TRBV20-1; cdr3_nt: TGCAGTGCTAGAGTGGACCCCCGTAGCTACAATGAGCAGTTCTTC; cdr3_aa: CSARVDPRSYNEQFF
d_call: NA; clone_size: many; j_call: TRBJ1-5; v_call: TRBV28; cdr3_nt: TGTGCCAGCATCACCGTCGATGGGGGCAATCAGCCCCAGCATTTT; cdr3_aa: CASITVDGGNQPQHF
d_call: NA; clone_size: few; j_call: TRBJ1-1; v_call: TRBV12-3/TRBV12-4; cdr3_nt: TGTGCCAGCAAACTGATGAACACTGAAGCTTTCTTT; cdr3_aa: CASKLMNTEAFF